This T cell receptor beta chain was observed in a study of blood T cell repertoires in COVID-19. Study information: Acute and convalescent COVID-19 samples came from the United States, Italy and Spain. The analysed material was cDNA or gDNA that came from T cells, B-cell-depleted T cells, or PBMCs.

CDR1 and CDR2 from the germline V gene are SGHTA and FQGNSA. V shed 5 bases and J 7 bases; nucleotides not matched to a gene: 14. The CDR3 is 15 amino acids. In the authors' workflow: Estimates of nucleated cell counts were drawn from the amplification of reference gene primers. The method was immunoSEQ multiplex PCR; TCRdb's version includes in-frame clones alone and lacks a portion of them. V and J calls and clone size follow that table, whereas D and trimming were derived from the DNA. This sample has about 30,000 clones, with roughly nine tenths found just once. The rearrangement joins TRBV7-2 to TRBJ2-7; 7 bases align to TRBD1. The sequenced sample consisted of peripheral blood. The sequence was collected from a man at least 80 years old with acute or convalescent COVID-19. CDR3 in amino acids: CASSALGTALGEQYF. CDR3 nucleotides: TGTGCCAGCAGCGCGCTAGGGACAGCCCTGGGGGAGCAGTACTTC.